The 11 T cell receptor beta chains below were found in one sample sequenced in a study of cytotoxic CD8 clonotypes in ibrutinib-treated CLL. Only in-frame clones appear in the TCRdb table, and some are missing; sequencing was by immunoSEQ multiplex PCR. The table has 250,000 to 350,000 clones, around 77% seen once; the top ten hold approximately 5.6%. The material sequenced was PBMCs, taken at disease progression, from a patient treated with ibrutinib. The receptors shown here come from a human donor with chronic lymphocytic leukemia.

The V call is TRBV11-2, the J call TRBJ2-7; 10 bases are a match to TRBD2. J gave up 1 base and V 5 bases, and 8 bases lay outside the gene matches. The CDR3 runs to 16 residues. Germline loops: CDR1 SGHAT, CDR2 FQNNGV. The CDR3 region has the DNA TGTGCCAGCAGCCGCGCGATAGCGGGAGGTTCCTACGAGCAGTACTTC. It specifies CASSRAIAGGSYEQYF.

The chain combines TRBV2 with TRBJ1-5; the D is unclear. The CDR3 is 14 amino acids. Germline assignment: CDR1 SNHLY and CDR2 FYNNEI. Trimming took 7 bases from V and 2 from J, leaving 12 bases between them. DNA for the CDR3: TGTGCCAGCAAACAATCCCCGGGCAATCAGCCCCAGCATTTT. It codes for CASKQSPGNQPQHF.

The chain uses TRBV15 and TRBJ2-5, with 7 bases matching TRBD2. The CDR3 totals 20 residues. The V segment lost 0 bases and the J segment 5 bases; nucleotides outside the gene matches: 21. Germline V gene lookup returns CDR1 LNHNV and CDR2 YYDKDF (reference sequence). The CDR3 region has the DNA TGTGCCACCAGCAGAGAATCCTGGGCTTTGGGCGGGAGTTCTCGGGAGACCCAGTACTTC. This sequence encodes CATSRESWALGGSSRETQYF.

The rearrangement links TRBV7-9 to TRBJ2-3; 7 bases fit TRBD2. Trimming cost V 1 base and J 2 bases; bases outside gene matches: 6. The length of the CDR3 is 16 residues. CDR1 and CDR2 (germline): SEHNR, FQNEAQ (reference sequence). Here the CDR3 DNA reads TGTGCCAGCAGCTTAGGAAGCGGGAAGGACACAGATACGCAGTATTTT. The encoded protein is CASSLGSGKDTDTQYF.

This chain links TRBV4-1 with TRBJ2-3; TRBD2 matches 10 bases. The trim removed 5 bases at V and 0 bases at J, leaving 14 bases unmatched. The CDR3 loop spans 19 amino acids. Germline V gives CDR1 MGHRA, CDR2 YSYEKL. The CDR3: CASSGASGRLGTSTDTQYF. The DNA for the CDR3 is TGCGCCAGCAGCGGGGCTAGCGGGAGATTAGGAACTAGCACAGATACGCAGTATTTT.

The sample holds a few counts of this clone. The chain joins TRBV6-6 to TRBJ2-3, with TRBD2 matching over 9 bases. Trimming removed 10 bases from V and 4 bases from J; junction bases left unmatched: 12. Germline CDR1 is MNHNY and CDR2 is SVGAGI (reference sequence). The CDR3 extends over 15 amino acids. The CDR3, as DNA: TGTGCCACTTCCAACCTGGCGGGGGGGCCAGATACGCAGTATTTT. Translation: CATSNLAGGPDTQYF.

This clone showed up just once. The chain links TRBV7-9 to TRBJ2-5, with 7 bases that match TRBD2. Germline CDR1 SEHNR, CDR2 FQNEAQ (reference sequence). This CDR3 comprises 15 residues. The V gene end was trimmed by 2 bases and the J gene end by 2 bases; junction bases not matched to a gene: 5. This CDR3 is CASSLSASGQETQYF. The CDR3 nucleotides are TGTGCCAGCAGCTTAAGCGCTAGCGGTCAAGAGACCCAGTACTTC.

The chain links TRBV9 to TRBJ1-4; D remains unclear. CDR3 length: 15 amino acids. CDR1 is SGDLS and CDR2 is YYNGEE in the germline V gene. V was trimmed by 0 bases and J by 8 bases, leaving 14 bases between them. CDR3 coding DNA: TGTGCCAGCAGCGTAGCGGCAGCCCGTGGCGAAAAACTGTTTTTT. Protein product: CASSVAAARGEKLFF.

V usage is TRBV28 and J usage is TRBJ2-7; D gene ambiguous. The CDR3 spans 13 residues. Germline V gives CDR1 MDHEN, CDR2 SYDVKM. V was trimmed by 1 base and J by 3 bases, leaving 7 bases between them. Here the CDR3 reads CASSLFPLYEQYF. CDR3 in DNA: TGTGCCAGCAGTTTATTCCCCCTCTACGAGCAGTACTTC.

This clone has only one observation. V gene TRBV7-2 combines with J gene TRBJ2-1; TRBD1 is a possible D gene (7 bases). The CDR3 loop spans 14 amino acids. Trimming pared 3 bases from V and 6 bases from J, leaving 12 bases between. Germline assignment: CDR1 SGHTA and CDR2 FQGNSA. The CDR3 nucleotides are TGTGCCAGCAGCTTCCGACAGGGAGGCAATGAGCAGTTCTTC. This sequence encodes CASSFRQGGNEQFF.

Points on this clone: Different DNA sequences within this sample yield the same CDR3. The V call is TRBV19, the J call TRBJ2-7, with D perhaps matching TRBD1 (5 bases). Germline CDR1 and CDR2: LNHDA and SQIVND (reference sequence). The ends were cut back, 5 bases at V and 4 bases at J, with 9 bases in the middle. This CDR3 region has 12 residues. CDR3 sequence reads: CASSQGGYEQYF. In DNA, the CDR3 is TGTGCCAGTAGTCAGGGTGGGTACGAGCAGTACTTC.